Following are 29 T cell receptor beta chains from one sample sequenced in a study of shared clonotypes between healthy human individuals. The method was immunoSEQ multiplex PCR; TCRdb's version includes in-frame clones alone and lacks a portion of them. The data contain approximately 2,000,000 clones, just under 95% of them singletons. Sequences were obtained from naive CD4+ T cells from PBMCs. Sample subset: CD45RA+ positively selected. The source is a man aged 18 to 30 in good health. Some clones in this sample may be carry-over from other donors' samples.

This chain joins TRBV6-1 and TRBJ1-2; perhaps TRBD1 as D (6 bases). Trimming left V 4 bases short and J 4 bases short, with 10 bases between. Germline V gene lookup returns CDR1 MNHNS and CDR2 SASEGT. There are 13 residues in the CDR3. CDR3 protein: CASSAGTIYGYTF. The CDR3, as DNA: TGTGCCAGCAGTGCCGGGACAATCTATGGCTACACCTTC.

The CDR3, as DNA: TGCAGCGTTGAACGGGGGGGGCCGGAGACCCAGTACTTC. It translates to CSVERGGPETQYF. The chain combines TRBV29-1 with TRBJ2-5; TRBD2 agrees at 8 bases. There are 13 residues in the CDR3. The V segment lost 2 bases and the J segment 5 bases; nucleotides outside the gene matches: 4. Germline values: CDR1 SQVTM, CDR2 ANQGSEA.

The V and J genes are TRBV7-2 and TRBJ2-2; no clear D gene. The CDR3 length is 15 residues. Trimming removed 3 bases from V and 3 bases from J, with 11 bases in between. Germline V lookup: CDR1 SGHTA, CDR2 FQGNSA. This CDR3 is CASSLESHYTGELFF. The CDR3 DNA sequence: TGTGCCAGCAGCTTGGAAAGCCACTACACCGGGGAGCTGTTTTTT.

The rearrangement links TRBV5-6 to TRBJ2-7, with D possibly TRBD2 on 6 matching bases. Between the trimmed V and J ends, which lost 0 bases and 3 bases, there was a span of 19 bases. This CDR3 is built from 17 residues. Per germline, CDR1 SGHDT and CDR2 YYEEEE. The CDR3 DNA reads TGTGCCAGCAGCTTGGTTCGGGGGTGGGACTCCGGCTACGAGCAGTACTTC. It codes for CASSLVRGWDSGYEQYF.

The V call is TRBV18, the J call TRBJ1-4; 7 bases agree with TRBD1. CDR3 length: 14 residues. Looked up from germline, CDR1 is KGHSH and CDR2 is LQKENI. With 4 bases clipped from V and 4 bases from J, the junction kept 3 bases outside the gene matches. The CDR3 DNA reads TGTGCCAGCTCACGGGGACAGCTTAATGAAAAACTGTTTTTT. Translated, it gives CASSRGQLNEKLFF.

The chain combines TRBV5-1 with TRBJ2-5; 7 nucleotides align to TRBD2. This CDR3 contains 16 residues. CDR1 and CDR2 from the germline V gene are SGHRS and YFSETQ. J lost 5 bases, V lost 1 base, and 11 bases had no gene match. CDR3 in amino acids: CASSLNVYLGGETQYF. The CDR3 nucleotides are TGCGCCAGCAGCTTGAATGTTTACTTGGGGGGGGAGACCCAGTACTTC.

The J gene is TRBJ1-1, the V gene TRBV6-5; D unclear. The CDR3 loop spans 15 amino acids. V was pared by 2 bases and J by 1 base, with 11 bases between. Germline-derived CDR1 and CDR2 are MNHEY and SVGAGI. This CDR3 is CASSYIDGRNTEAFF. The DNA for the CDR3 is TGTGCCAGCAGTTACATCGACGGACGGAACACTGAAGCTTTCTTT.

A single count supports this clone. CDR3 in amino acids: CASTRIGYSNQPQHF. CDR3 coding DNA: TGTGCCAGCACCCGTATAGGGTATAGCAATCAGCCCCAGCATTTT. This sequence joins TRBV28 and TRBJ1-5; no definite D call. The CDR3 is made up of 15 amino acids. Per germline, CDR1 MDHEN and CDR2 SYDVKM. Trimming removed 7 bases from V and 0 bases from J, with 13 bases in between.

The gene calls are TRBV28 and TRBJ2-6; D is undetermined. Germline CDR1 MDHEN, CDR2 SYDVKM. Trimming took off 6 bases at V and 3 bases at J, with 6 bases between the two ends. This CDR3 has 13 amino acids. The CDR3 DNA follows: TGTGCCAGCAGCCGCGGTGGGGCCAACGTCCTGACTTTC. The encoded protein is CASSRGGANVLTF. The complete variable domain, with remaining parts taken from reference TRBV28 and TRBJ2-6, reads DVKVTQSSRYLVKRTGEKVFLECVQDMDHENMFWYRQDPGLGLRLIYFSYDVKMKEKGDIPEGYSVSREKKERFSLILESASTNQTSMYLCASSRGGANVLTFGAGSRLTVL.

The chain's CDR3 is CASSSSGIGAFF. The CDR3 DNA follows: TGTGCCAGCAGTTCATCAGGGATAGGAGCTTTCTTT. The rearrangement joins TRBV28 to TRBJ1-1, with D perhaps TRBD1 (5 bases). Per germline, CDR1 MDHEN and CDR2 SYDVKM. Trimming stripped 4 bases from V and 10 bases from J, with 13 bases between. The CDR3 extends over 12 amino acids. Looking up the rest from reference TRBV28 and TRBJ1-1 gives the full variable domain: DVKVTQSSRYLVKRTGEKVFLECVQDMDHENMFWYRQDPGLGLRLIYFSYDVKMKEKGDIPEGYSVSREKKERFSLILESASTNQTSMYLCASSSSGIGAFFGQGTRLTVV.

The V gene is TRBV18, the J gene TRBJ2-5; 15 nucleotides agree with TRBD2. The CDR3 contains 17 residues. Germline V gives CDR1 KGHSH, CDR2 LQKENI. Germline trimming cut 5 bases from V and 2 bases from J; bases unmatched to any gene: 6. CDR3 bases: TGTGCCAGCTCAACGGGACTAGCGGGAGGAGAGCAAGAGACCCAGTACTTC. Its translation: CASSTGLAGGEQETQYF.

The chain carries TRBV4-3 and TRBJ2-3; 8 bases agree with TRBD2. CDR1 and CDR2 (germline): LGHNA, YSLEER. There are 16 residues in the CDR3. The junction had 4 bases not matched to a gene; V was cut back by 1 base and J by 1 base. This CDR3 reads CASSQATGGGTDTQYF. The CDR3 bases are TGCGCCAGCAGCCAAGCCACGGGAGGGGGCACAGATACGCAGTATTTT.

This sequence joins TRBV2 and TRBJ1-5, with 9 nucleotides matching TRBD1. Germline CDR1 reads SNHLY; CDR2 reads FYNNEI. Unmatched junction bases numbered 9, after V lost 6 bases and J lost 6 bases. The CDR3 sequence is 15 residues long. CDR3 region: CASRTTGGGGQPQHF. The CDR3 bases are TGTGCCAGCAGGACAACAGGGGGCGGCGGTCAGCCCCAGCATTTT.

Here the CDR3 reads CASSQGGIRYEQYF. The CDR3 bases are TGTGCCAGCAGTCAGGGGGGGATTCGGTACGAGCAGTACTTC. The chain carries TRBV28 and TRBJ2-7, with D possibly being TRBD1 or TRBD2 (7 bases each). The germline V gene encodes CDR1 MDHEN and CDR2 SYDVKM. Trimming took 5 bases from V and 4 from J, leaving 15 bases between them. This CDR3 is built from 14 residues.

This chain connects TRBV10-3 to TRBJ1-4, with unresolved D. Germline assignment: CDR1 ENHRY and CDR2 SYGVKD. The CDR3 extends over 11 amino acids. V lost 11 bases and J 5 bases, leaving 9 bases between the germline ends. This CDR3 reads CAAGRNEKLFF. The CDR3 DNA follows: TGTGCCGCGGGGAGAAATGAAAAACTGTTTTTT.

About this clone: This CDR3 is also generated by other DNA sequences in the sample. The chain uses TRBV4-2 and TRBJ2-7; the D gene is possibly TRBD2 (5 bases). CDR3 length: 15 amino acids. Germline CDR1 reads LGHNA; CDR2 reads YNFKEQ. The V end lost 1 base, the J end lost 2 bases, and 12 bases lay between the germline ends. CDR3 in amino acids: CASSQGLAGPYEQYF. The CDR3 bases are TGTGCCAGCAGCCAAGGGCTAGCAGGACCCTACGAGCAGTACTTC.

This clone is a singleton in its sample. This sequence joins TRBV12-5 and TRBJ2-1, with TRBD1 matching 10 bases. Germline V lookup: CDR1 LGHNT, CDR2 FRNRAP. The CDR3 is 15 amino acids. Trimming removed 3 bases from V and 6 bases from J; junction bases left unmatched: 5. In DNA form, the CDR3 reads TGTGCTAGTGGTTTCTGGACAGGGGGTAGCAATGAGCAGTTCTTC. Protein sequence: CASGFWTGGSNEQFF.

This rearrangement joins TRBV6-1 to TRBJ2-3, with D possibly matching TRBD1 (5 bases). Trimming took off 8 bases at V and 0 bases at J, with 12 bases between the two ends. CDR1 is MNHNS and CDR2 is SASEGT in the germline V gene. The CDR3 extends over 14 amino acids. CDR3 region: CASGAGRSTDTQYF. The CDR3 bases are TGTGCCAGCGGGGCAGGAAGAAGCACAGATACGCAGTATTTT.

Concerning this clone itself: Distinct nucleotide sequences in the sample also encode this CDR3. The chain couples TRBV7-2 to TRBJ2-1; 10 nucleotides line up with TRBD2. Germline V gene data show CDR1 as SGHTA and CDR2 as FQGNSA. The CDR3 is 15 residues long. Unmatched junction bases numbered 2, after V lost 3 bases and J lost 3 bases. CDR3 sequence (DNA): TGTGCCAGCAGCTTGGGACTAGCGCTCTACAATGAGCAGTTCTTC. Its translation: CASSLGLALYNEQFF.

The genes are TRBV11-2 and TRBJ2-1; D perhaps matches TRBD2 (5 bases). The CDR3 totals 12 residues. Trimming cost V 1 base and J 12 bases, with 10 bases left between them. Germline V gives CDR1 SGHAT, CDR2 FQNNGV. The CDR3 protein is CASSLVRRLQFF. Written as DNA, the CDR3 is TGTGCCAGCAGCTTAGTCAGGAGGTTGCAGTTCTTC.

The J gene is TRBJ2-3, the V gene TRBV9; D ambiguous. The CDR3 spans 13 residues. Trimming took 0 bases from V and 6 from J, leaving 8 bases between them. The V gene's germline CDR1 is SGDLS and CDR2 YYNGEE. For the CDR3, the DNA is TGTGCCAGCAGCGTAGTATGGCGGGATACGCAGTATTTT. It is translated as CASSVVWRDTQYF.

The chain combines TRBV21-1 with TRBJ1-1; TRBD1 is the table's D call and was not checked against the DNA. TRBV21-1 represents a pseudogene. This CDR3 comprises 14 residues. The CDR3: CASSKVGTHTEAFF. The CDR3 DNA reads TGTGCCAGCAGCAAAGTGGGCACTCACACTGAAGCTTTCTTT.

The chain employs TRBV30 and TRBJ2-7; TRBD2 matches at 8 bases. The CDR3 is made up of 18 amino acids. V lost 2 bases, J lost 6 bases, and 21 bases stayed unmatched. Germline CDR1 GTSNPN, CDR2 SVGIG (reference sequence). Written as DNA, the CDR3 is TGTGCCTGGAGTTCAGGGTGGCGAGGGCGGGAGGTTAGGGTCGAGCAGTACTTC. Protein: CAWSSGWRGREVRVEQYF.

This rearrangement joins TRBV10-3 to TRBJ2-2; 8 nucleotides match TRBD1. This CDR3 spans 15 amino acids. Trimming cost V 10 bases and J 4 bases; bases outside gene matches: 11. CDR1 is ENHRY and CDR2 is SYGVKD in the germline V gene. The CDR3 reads CATGLGTGGTGELFF. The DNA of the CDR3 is TGTGCCACCGGGCTGGGGACAGGCGGCACCGGGGAGCTGTTTTTT.

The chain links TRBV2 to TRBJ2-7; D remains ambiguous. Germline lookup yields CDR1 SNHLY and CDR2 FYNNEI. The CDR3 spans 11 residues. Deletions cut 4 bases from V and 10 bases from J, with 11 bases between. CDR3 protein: CASSGGVDQYF. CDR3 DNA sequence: TGTGCCAGCAGTGGTGGGGTAGACCAGTACTTC.

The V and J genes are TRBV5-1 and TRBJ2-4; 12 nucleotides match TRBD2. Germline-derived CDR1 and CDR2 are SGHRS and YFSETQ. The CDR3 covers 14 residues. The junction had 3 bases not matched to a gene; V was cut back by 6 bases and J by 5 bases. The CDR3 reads CASKLAGGQNIQYF. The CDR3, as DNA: TGCGCCAGCAAACTAGCGGGAGGTCAAAACATTCAGTACTTC.

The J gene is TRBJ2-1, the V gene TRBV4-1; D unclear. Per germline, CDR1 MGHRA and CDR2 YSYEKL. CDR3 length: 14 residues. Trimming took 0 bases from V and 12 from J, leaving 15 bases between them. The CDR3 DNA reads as TGCGCCAGCAGCCAAGATAAGAATCGCCCATGGCAGTTCTTC. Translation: CASSQDKNRPWQFF.

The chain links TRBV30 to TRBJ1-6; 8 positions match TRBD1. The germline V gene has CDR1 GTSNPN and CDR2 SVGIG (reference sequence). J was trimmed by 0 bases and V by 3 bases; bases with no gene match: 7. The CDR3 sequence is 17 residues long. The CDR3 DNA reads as TGTGCCTGGAGGACAGGGGAGTACAGCTCCTATAATTCACCCCTCCACTTT. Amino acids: CAWRTGEYSSYNSPLHF.

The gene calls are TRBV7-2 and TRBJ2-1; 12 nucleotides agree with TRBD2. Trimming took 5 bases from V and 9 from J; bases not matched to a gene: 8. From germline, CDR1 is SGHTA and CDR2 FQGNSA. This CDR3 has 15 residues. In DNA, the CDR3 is TGTGCCAGCAGCCCCCAGACTAGCGGGAGAGGTGAGCAGTTCTTC. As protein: CASSPQTSGRGEQFF.